This passage covers 6 T cell receptor beta chains from one sample sequenced in a study of T cells in women clearing cervical HPV infection. Profiling relied on immunoSEQ multiplex PCR, and the TCRdb table lists in-frame clones only, not all of them. Its clone listing holds 30,000 to 45,000 clones. Sequences were obtained from blood buffy coat. The source of these receptors is a woman between 18 and 70 years old with a cervical HPV16 infection that either progressed to CIN3+ or cleared (not recorded which).

As concerns this clone: The sequenced fragment ends 3 residues before the CDR3 boundary, so the rest is inferred from the germline J gene. The rearrangement joins TRBV25-1 to TRBJ2-3; the match to TRBD2 covers 14 bases. CDR1 and CDR2 (germline): MGHDK, SYGVNS. The CDR3 sequence is 15 residues long. With 6 bases clipped from V and 5 bases from J, the junction kept 4 bases outside the gene matches. CDR3 bases read: TGTGCCAGCAGCAGACTAGCGGGAGGGCTAGATACG. It specifies CASSRLAGGLDT. Given in full, the CDR3 is CASSRLAGGLDTQYF.

The CDR3 bases that were read are TGTGCCATCAGACAGGGGCCAGAGGGAATGAACACTGAA. Amino acids: CAIRQGPEGMNTE. The whole CDR3 protein is CAIRQGPEGMNTEAFF. The rearrangement uses TRBV10-3 and TRBJ1-1, with 7 bases matching TRBD1. The read halts 3 residues ahead of the CDR3 end, with the missing end drawn from the germline J gene. CDR3 length: 16 residues. V trimming: 6 bases; J trimming: 0 bases; junction bases outside the gene matches: 10. Germline V gives CDR1 ENHRY, CDR2 SYGVKD.

About this clone itself: The read gets to within 3 residues of the CDR3 end, and the germline J gene fills in the rest. The rearrangement uses TRBV3-1 (or the pseudogene TRBV3-2) and TRBJ2-7, with D tentatively TRBD1 (7 bases). Trimming pared 1 base from V and 3 bases from J, leaving 10 bases between. The CDR3 has 14 residues. Germline loops: CDR1 LGHDT, CDR2 YNNKEL (reference sequence). The DNA read from the CDR3 is TGTGCCAGCAGCCAAGGACAGGGAGGCTACGAG. Its protein product is CASSQGQGGYE. In full, the CDR3 reads CASSQGQGGYEQYF.

CDR3 sequence: CSAIPSHRGGTEAFF. CDR3 DNA, as far as it was read: TGCAGTGCTATCCCCTCACACAGGGGCGGGACTGAA. V gene TRBV20-1 combines with J gene TRBJ1-1; 7 bases align to TRBD1. The observed sequence ends 3 residues before the CDR3 terminus, with the missing tail filled in from the germline J gene. CDR3 length: 15 amino acids. With V trimmed by 4 bases and J by 5 bases, 13 bases remained unmatched. Germline V lookup: CDR1 DFQATT, CDR2 SNEGSKA (reference sequence).

In regard to this clone: The CDR3 end falls 3 residues outside the read, so it is completed with the germline J gene. The chain joins TRBV6-4 to TRBJ2-1; TRBD1 might be the D (6 bases). Germline assignment: CDR1 MRHNA and CDR2 SNTAGT. The CDR3 length is 13 residues. Trimming took off 3 bases at V and 3 bases at J, with 6 bases between the two ends. This chain's CDR3 is CASSEDSYNEQFF. The covered CDR3 bases are TGTGCCAGCAGTGAGGACAGCTACAATGAG.

Details on this clone: The read stops 3 residues short of the end of the CDR3; the missing end is completed from the germline J gene. V is TRBV11-2 and J is TRBJ2-3, with TRBD1 matching over 7 bases. The junction had 3 bases not matched to a gene; V was cut back by 1 base and J by 2 bases. Germline CDR1 reads SGHAT; CDR2 reads FQNNGV. CDR3 size: 15 residues. The CDR3 DNA, read in part, is TGTGCCAGCAGCTTAGGGACAGGCCTCACAGATACG. It encodes CASSLGTGLTDT. The whole CDR3 reads CASSLGTGLTDTQYF. The whole variable domain, filled in from reference TRBV11-2 and TRBJ2-3, reads EAGVAQSPRYKIIEKRQSVAFWCNPISGHATLYWYQQILGQGPKLLIQFQNNGVVDDSQLPKDRFSAERLKGVDSTLKIQPAKLEDSAVYLCASSLGTGLTDTQYFGPGTRLTVL.